This T cell receptor beta chain was profiled in a study of response to subunit inactivated influenza vaccine (dated by TCRdb to the late 2010s). General notes on the study: To follow how T cells responded to a trivalent subunit inactivated influenza vaccine, the researchers relied on deep quantitative profiling of the T cell receptor repertoire. Results the study describes overall, beyond this receptor: The authors proposed that each seasonal influenza vaccination may bring in only a limited number of new T cells.

Sequences LGHNA (CDR1) and YSLEER (CDR2) are obtained from the germline V gene. From V the trimming removes 4 bases and from J it removes 9 bases, while the gene matches leave 5 bases of the junction unaccounted for. Counted from cysteine to phenylalanine, this CDR3 has 12 amino acids. Only CDR3 DNA is held: 36 bases, read in frame from base 1. On this clonotype: Its antigen is not yet known. No much larger clonotype is one base removed from it; base qualities were not supplied.

The time point label here, explained by the study, means: approximately 45 days after influenza vaccine administration. Library prep was done by RT-PCR. Sequencing took place on an Illumina HiSeq 2500. TCRdb ran its own pipeline on the public reads, namely fastp trimming at Q25 and MiXCR clone calling, and kept in-frame beta chains. Rows matching on CDR3 protein sequence are summarized as one entry with the most common DNA and genes. The sample table records fewer than 700,000 distinct CDR3 sequences; about an eighth of these occur just once. The top ten hold approximately 14% of the sample. The receptor was derived from a man in his fifties or sixties who received an inactivated influenza vaccine. Donor details come from another sample of the same person, matched by shared clones. In this chain, TRBV4-3 is recombined with TRBJ1-1, with 7 bases aligning to TRBD1. The input for sequencing was PBMCs from blood, taken more than 35 days after vaccination. The CDR3 region: CASSLEGQKAFF. The bases read TGCGCCAGCAGCCTCGAGGGACAGAAAGCTTTCTTT.